The 15 T cell receptor beta chains below were found in one sample sequenced in a study of OX40 agonist ivuxolimab in advanced cancers. Method: immunoSEQ multiplex PCR; TCRdb's copy keeps in-frame clones and lacks some. Of about 50,000 clones in the sample, about 88% were seen once. Sequencing was performed on CD4+ or CD8+ T cells sorted from blood, taken in a trial of the OX40 agonist ivuxolimab. Source of these receptors: an adult with an advanced solid tumor such as melanoma, head and neck, liver or kidney cancer.

The genes are TRBV19 and TRBJ2-5, with D possibly being TRBD2 (5 bases). With 5 bases removed from V and 9 bases from J, the gap between germline ends came to 19 bases. The germline CDR1 and CDR2 sequences are LNHDA and SQIVND (reference sequence). The CDR3 has 14 residues. CDR3 coding DNA: TGTGCCAGTAGTGTCGCGGGTGACCGGGGAGCCCAGTACTTC. Translated, it gives CASSVAGDRGAQYF.

The CDR3 sequence: CASSLEGGQETQYF. CDR3 DNA sequence: TGTGCCAGCAGCTTAGAGGGTGGGCAAGAGACCCAGTACTTC. The rearrangement uses TRBV7-3 and TRBJ2-5; maybe TRBD2 (5 bases). Trimming stripped 2 bases from V and 2 bases from J, with 9 bases between. Germline V CDR1 and CDR2: SGHTA, FQGTGA. This CDR3 is built from 14 residues. The variable domain in full, completed from reference TRBV7-3 and TRBJ2-5, reads GAGVSQTPSNKVTEKGKYVELRCDPISGHTALYWYRQSLGQGPEFLIYFQGTGAADDSGLPNDRFFAVRPEGSVSTLKIQRTERGDSAVYLCASSLEGGQETQYFGPGTRLLVL.

The chain recombines TRBV7-9 with TRBJ1-5; TRBD1 is a possible D gene (5 bases). The CDR3 runs 15 residues. V lost 5 bases and J 6 bases, leaving 17 bases between the germline ends. CDR1 and CDR2 from the germline V gene are SEHNR and FQNEAQ (reference sequence). The CDR3 DNA follows: TGTGCCAGCAGCCCTTCCGGGACCTGGAGTCAGCCCCAGCATTTT. This translates into CASSPSGTWSQPQHF.

The chain employs TRBV7-6 and TRBJ2-2; TRBD1 might be the D (6 bases). The CDR3 is 15 residues long. Trimming left V 5 bases short and J 5 bases short, with 15 bases between. CDR1 and CDR2 from the germline V gene are SGHVS and FNYEAQ. The CDR3 nucleotides are TGTGCCAGCAGCCAGGACAGTCCGGGGACCGGGGAGCTGTTTTTT. Its protein is CASSQDSPGTGELFF.

This chain joins TRBV7-9 and TRBJ2-5; D is undetermined. CDR1 SEHNR and CDR2 FQNEAQ come from the germline V gene (reference sequence). The CDR3 totals 16 residues. V was pared by 1 base and J by 1 base, with 13 bases between. CDR3 residues: CASSLDAAGGQETQYF. CDR3 sequence (DNA): TGTGCCAGCAGCTTAGACGCCGCAGGTGGCCAAGAGACCCAGTACTTC.

This chain uses TRBV5-1 with TRBJ2-5; 9 nucleotides line up with TRBD1. Germline values: CDR1 SGHRS, CDR2 YFSETQ. The CDR3 has 17 residues. The J segment lost 0 bases and the V segment lost 0 bases, leaving 6 bases of the junction unmatched. For the CDR3, the DNA is TGCGCCAGCAGCTTGGGGGGCCGGGACAGGGACCAAGAGACCCAGTACTTC. Amino acids: CASSLGGRDRDQETQYF. Full variable domain (rest looked up from reference TRBV5-1 and TRBJ2-5): KAGVTQTPRYLIKTRGQQVTLSCSPISGHRSVSWYQQTPGQGLQFLFEYFSETQRNKGNFPGRFSGRQFSNSRSEMNVSTLELGDSALYLCASSLGGRDRDQETQYFGPGTRLLVL.

The genes are TRBV5-6 and TRBJ2-1, with D perhaps matching TRBD2 (6 bases). Per the germline V gene, CDR1 is SGHDT and CDR2 is YYEEEE. The CDR3 length is 17 residues. Trimming stripped 3 bases from V and 4 bases from J, with 20 bases between. The CDR3 nucleotides are TGTGCCAGCAGCTCGGACTTAGCGGAGGTTTTATACAATGAGCAGTTCTTC. Its translation is CASSSDLAEVLYNEQFF.

The chain recombines TRBV2 with TRBJ2-7, with 10 bases identical to TRBD2. Germline lookup yields CDR1 SNHLY and CDR2 FYNNEI. V lost 6 bases to trimming and J lost 5 bases; unmatched junction nucleotides: 10. The CDR3 has 15 residues. The CDR3 sequence: CASRPRAGGQNEQYF. As DNA, the CDR3 is TGTGCCAGCAGGCCCCGAGCGGGAGGGCAAAACGAGCAGTACTTC.

As for this clone: At one end, the junction sequence differs from germline, possibly due to a read error. CDR3 region: CTSSLAFAGGVAGELFF. For the CDR3, the DNA is TGTACCAGCAGCTTAGCGTTCGCAGGGGGGGTCGCCGGGGAGCTGTTTTTT. The chain has TRBV7-8 and TRBJ2-2; perhaps D is TRBD1 or TRBD2 (7 bases each). CDR3 length: 17 residues. CDR1 and CDR2 from the germline V gene are SGHVS and FQNEAQ.

CDR3 bases: TGTGCCAGCCGGGGGGGGACTTACAATGAGCAGTTCTTC. Translation gives CASRGGTYNEQFF. This chain joins TRBV6-5 and TRBJ2-1, with 8 bases that match TRBD2. The CDR3 runs to 13 residues. Germline CDR1 reads MNHEY; CDR2 reads SVGAGI. V shed 8 bases and J 4 bases; nucleotides not matched to a gene: 4.

The chain has TRBV6-1 and TRBJ1-3; TRBD1 matches at 9 bases. This CDR3 is built from 14 residues. From germline, CDR1 is MNHNS and CDR2 SASEGT. J lost 4 bases, V lost 6 bases, and 4 bases had no gene match. The CDR3 is CASRGQGLGNTIYF. Here the CDR3 DNA reads TGTGCCAGCAGGGGACAGGGATTAGGAAACACCATATATTTT.

This chain links TRBV5-4 with TRBJ2-1, with D possibly called TRBD1 or TRBD2 (6 bases each). The CDR3 has 16 residues. V was clipped by 3 bases and J by 6 bases, with 19 bases between them. Germline CDR1 is SGHNT and CDR2 is YYREEE (reference sequence). The CDR3 sequence is CASSSGFGGGINEQFF. CDR3 bases: TGTGCCAGCAGCTCAGGCTTTGGAGGGGGTATCAATGAGCAGTTCTTC.

This sequence joins TRBV10-3 and TRBJ2-7, with TRBD2 identical over 10 bases. Germline CDR1 is ENHRY and CDR2 is SYGVKD. CDR3 length: 15 amino acids. With V trimmed by 2 bases and J by 2 bases, 3 bases remained unmatched. In nucleotides, the CDR3 is TGTGCCATCAGTGAGGGACTAGCGGACGCCTACGAGCAGTACTTC. Amino acid sequence: CAISEGLADAYEQYF.

This rearrangement joins TRBV29-1 to TRBJ2-7; possible D gene TRBD2, 6 bases. With 6 bases removed from V and 6 bases from J, the gap between germline ends came to 15 bases. This CDR3 contains 12 residues. Germline values: CDR1 SQVTM, CDR2 ANQGSEA. The CDR3 DNA reads TGCAGCGTCGAGACTAGAAGACGCGAGCAGTACTTC. Protein product: CSVETRRREQYF.

The chain joins TRBV18 to TRBJ2-2; 9 bases are a match to TRBD1. Germline trimming cut 6 bases from V and 1 base from J; bases unmatched to any gene: 6. The V gene's germline CDR1 is KGHSH and CDR2 LQKENI. This CDR3 is 16 amino acids long. The CDR3 region has the DNA TGTGCCAGCTCGCCAGGACAGGGGAGGAACACCGGGGAGCTGTTTTTT. Amino acids: CASSPGQGRNTGELFF. The entire variable domain, with the rest obtained from reference TRBV18 and TRBJ2-2, is as follows: NAGVMQNPRHLVRRRGQEARLRCSPMKGHSHVYWYRQLPEEGLKFMVYLQKENIIDESGMPKERFSAEFPKEGPSILRIQQVVRGDSAAYFCASSPGQGRNTGELFFGEGSRLTVL.